This TCR beta chain originates from a study of Ad26.COV2.S vaccination and SARS-CoV-2 variants. Study at large: The authors gave Ad26.COV2.S intramuscularly, either once or twice 56 days apart.

For this clone: No antigen is known for it.

V lost 7 bases and J 3 bases, leaving 9 bases between the germline ends. The CDR3 spans 13 residues. Looked up from germline, CDR1 is SNHLY and CDR2 is FYNNEI. Study-wide points: Vaccinees showed greater spike-specific TCR breadth than placebo recipients. Overall T cell responses may have been underestimated by the analyses of TCR breadth and depth.

Repertoires were generated with immunoSEQ multiplex PCR, while TCRdb's copy carries only in-frame clones and drops some. In the table there are around 400,000 clones, around 82% of which are singletons. Treatment meaning: roughly 18 received Ad26.COV2.S at low or high dose, single or two shots; roughly five received placebo; per-sample allocation not given. Sampling occurred on day 63 after the first vaccine or placebo injection. This material consisted of peripheral blood, taken in a trial of Ad26.COV2.S vaccine versus placebo. The TCR sequence derives from a person between 18 and 65 years old who received the Ad26.COV2.S COVID-19 vaccine or a placebo. V usage is TRBV2 and J usage is TRBJ1-4; D is ambiguous. The CDR3 DNA reads as TGTGCCAGCATGTACGGCCCTAATGAAAAACTGTTTTTT. Encoded protein: CASMYGPNEKLFF.